Sequencing of this T cell receptor (beta chain) was carried out in a study of somatic reversion in DOCK8 deficiency (dated by TCRdb to 2018 to 2020). With regard to the full study: The study compared T cell receptor beta repertoires of DOCK8-deficient patients, DOCK8-revertant patients and healthy volunteers. The study investigated how somatic reversion of pathogenic DOCK8 variants alters lymphocyte differentiation and function in DOCK8 deficiency. DOCK8-deficient patients in the study had been reported previously. Points the paper makes about the study in general: The source material for each sample, whole blood versus PBMCs, was not specified per sample in the methods.

This clonotype was picked up many times. Its target antigen remains unknown. No much larger clone is present one base from it, and per-base qualities are unavailable. For the TCR repertoire analysis, genomic DNA was extracted either from whole blood samples or from PBMCs. Three DOCK8-revertant patients were sampled, some at multiple time points. The CDR3, cysteine through phenylalanine, is 15 amino acids long. CDR3 DNA is the only sequence kept; it has 45 bases, read in frame from the first base. V is clipped by 4 bases and J by 4 bases, and the sequence between their germline boundaries is 14 bases long. Reading the germline V gene (reference sequence) gives CDR1 SEHNR and CDR2 FQNEAQ. Libraries were made using multiplex PCR. Using EuroClonality-NGS primers, the TRB libraries were generated through a one-step amplicon PCR run on 100 ng genomic DNA. Sequencing of the TRB amplicons was carried out on Illumina MiSeq instruments using 2 x 250 bp version 2 chemistry. The paper's data handling went like this. IMGT/HighV-QUEST was the tool used for both primary TRB sequence analysis and V(D)J annotation. Repertoire diversity and composition were evaluated with VDJtools after nonfunctional clones were removed and downsampling was applied for comparisons between samples. In-frame beta chains were kept once TCRdb had trimmed the public reads at Q25 with fastp and called clones with MiXCR. Rows are unified per CDR3 protein, each entry keeping the most common DNA and genes. The V and J calls and clone size come from TCRdb's table, not from the authors' own analysis. In all, the sample holds about 1,400 distinct CDR3 sequences, and under 20% of those were seen once. The ten largest account for 65% to 80% of the sample.

Sequenced material: blood. The sample's cell subset or site label, decoded: DOCK8-deficient patient with somatic reversion. The chain joins TRBV7-9 to TRBJ1-5; TRBD1 is a weak D gene call, 5 bases matching. The TCR originated in a human donor with DOCK8 deficiency. The base sequence is TGTGCCAGCAGCTCCTTCCCGGGGCTGAATCAGCCCCAGCATTTT. This is translated as CASSSFPGLNQPQHF.